Below are 27 T cell receptor beta chains sequenced from a single sample in a study of blood T cell repertoires in COVID-19. This table comes from immunoSEQ multiplex PCR, and its TCRdb copy is limited to in-frame clones, with some not included. The sample lists roughly 180,000 clones, almost 85% occurring once. The material sequenced was peripheral blood. These receptors were collected from a man in his forties who had recovered from COVID-19.

The rearrangement uses TRBV6-5 and TRBJ2-7; possible D gene TRBD2, 5 bases. The CDR3 has 12 residues. Trimming removed 6 bases from V and 3 bases from J, with 9 bases in between. The germline V gene has CDR1 MNHEY and CDR2 SVGAGI. CDR3: CASRGRSYEQYF. In nucleotides, the CDR3 is TGTGCCAGCAGGGGGAGAAGCTACGAGCAGTACTTC.

The V gene is TRBV28, the J gene TRBJ2-5; 9 positions match TRBD1. V was clipped by 5 bases and J by 3 bases; unmatched bases: 4. The CDR3 loop spans 14 amino acids. The germline V gene encodes CDR1 MDHEN and CDR2 SYDVKM. The CDR3, as DNA: TGTGCCAGCAGTCTTTGGACAGGGGAAGAGACCCAGTACTTC. Encoded protein: CASSLWTGEETQYF.

The DNA for the CDR3 is TGTGCCAGCAGCGCCGGGACTGTCGGCTACACCTTC. Its translation is CASSAGTVGYTF. V is TRBV9 and J is TRBJ1-2, with D possibly TRBD1 on 5 matching bases. The CDR3 loop spans 12 amino acids. Trimming removed 3 bases from V and 8 bases from J, with 11 bases in between. Germline assignment: CDR1 SGDLS and CDR2 YYNGEE.

This rearrangement joins TRBV5-4 to TRBJ2-2, with 8 bases that match TRBD2. This CDR3 contains 16 residues. Germline loops: CDR1 SGHNT, CDR2 YYREEE (reference sequence). V lost 0 bases to trimming and J lost 7 bases; unmatched junction nucleotides: 8. DNA for the CDR3: TGTGCCAGCAGCTTGGCCCTAGCGGGCCCTGGCGGGGAGCTGTTTTTT. As protein: CASSLALAGPGGELFF.

The chain carries TRBV4-1 and TRBJ1-1; possibly TRBD1 for D (6 bases). The CDR3 loop spans 15 amino acids. Germline V gene sequence: CDR1 MGHRA, CDR2 YSYEKL. The ends were cut back, 8 bases at V and 1 base at J, with 17 bases in the middle. CDR3 loop: CASRRVGTRNTEAFF. In nucleotides, the CDR3 is TGCGCCAGCCGACGGGTCGGGACAAGGAACACTGAAGCTTTCTTT.

This clone was picked up a small number of times. V usage is TRBV6-2 or TRBV6-3 and J usage is TRBJ1-4, with TRBD1 matching over 7 bases. This CDR3 has 17 residues. Germline V gene lookup returns CDR1 MNHEY and CDR2 SVGEGT. V dropped 0 bases and J dropped 0; count of bases not matched to a gene: 4. The CDR3 bases are TGTGCCAGCAGTTACTCGAGAGGACAGGCAACTAATGAAAAACTGTTTTTT. Amino acids: CASSYSRGQATNEKLFF.

V is TRBV9 and J is TRBJ1-6; the match to TRBD1 covers 9 bases. The germline CDR1 and CDR2 sequences are SGDLS and YYNGEE. J lost 9 bases, V lost 3 bases, and 4 bases had no gene match. The CDR3 sequence is 14 residues long. The CDR3 sequence: CASSATGGFSPLHF. In nucleotides, the CDR3 is TGTGCCAGCAGCGCGACAGGGGGGTTTTCACCCCTCCACTTT.

The chain carries TRBV15 and TRBJ2-1; weak D call: TRBD1 (9 bases). CDR3 length equals 18 residues. Germline loops: CDR1 LNHNV, CDR2 YYDKDF (reference sequence). The V end lost 10 bases, the J end lost 3 bases, and 28 bases lay between the germline ends. The DNA for the CDR3 is TGTGCCAGGAACTGGACAGGGGCCGAGCGGGAGTTCTACAATGAGCAGTTCTTC. This sequence encodes CARNWTGAEREFYNEQFF.

CDR3 loop: CASSLVTGRGQYF. In DNA, the CDR3 is TGTGCCAGCAGCTTAGTCACGGGGCGGGGGCAGTATTTT. V is TRBV11-2 and J is TRBJ2-3; the D gene is possibly TRBD2 (6 bases). Germline values: CDR1 SGHAT, CDR2 FQNNGV. V dropped 1 base and J dropped 11 bases, with 13 bases sitting between them. There are 13 residues in the CDR3.

This clone appeared once. This chain links TRBV12-3 or TRBV12-4 with TRBJ2-7, with TRBD1 as a possible D gene (5 bases). The germline V and J ends were trimmed by 5 bases and 4 bases, with 9 bases remaining between them. The CDR3 has 12 amino acids. The CDR3 protein is CASSPHRYEQYF. CDR3 bases: TGTGCCAGCAGTCCACACAGGTACGAGCAGTACTTC.

This clone was seen a handful of times. The chain carries TRBV30 and TRBJ1-5; TRBD1 matches 8 bases. The CDR3 is 15 residues long. Germline V gives CDR1 GTSNPN, CDR2 SVGIG (reference sequence). After removal of 5 bases from V and 0 bases from J, the junction contained 6 bases not matched to a gene. The CDR3 here is CAWGTGGSSNQPQHF. For the CDR3, the DNA is TGTGCCTGGGGGACAGGCGGGAGTAGCAATCAGCCCCAGCATTTT. Filled out from reference TRBV30 and TRBJ1-5, the complete variable domain reads SQTIHQWPATLVQPVGSPLSLECTVEGTSNPNLYWYRQAAGRGLQLLFYSVGIGQISSEVPQNLSASRPQDRQFILSSKKLLLSDSGFYLCAWGTGGSSNQPQHFGDGTRLSIL.

This clone was recorded only once. The gene calls are TRBV4-1 and TRBJ1-1, with D unresolved. CDR1 and CDR2 (germline): MGHRA, YSYEKL. V lost 1 base and J lost 4, with 7 bases in between. The CDR3 runs to 13 residues. The CDR3 DNA follows: TGCGCCAGCAGCCAAGGAGCTTCCACTGAAGCTTTCTTT. Translated: CASSQGASTEAFF.

This rearrangement joins TRBV9 to TRBJ2-7, with D perhaps TRBD2 (5 bases). CDR3 size: 12 residues. The V end lost 8 bases, the J end lost 5 bases, and 14 bases lay between the germline ends. The germline V gene has CDR1 SGDLS and CDR2 YYNGEE. CDR3 coding DNA: TGTGCCAGTAGACTATTAGGCGACGAGCAGTACTTC. This encodes CASRLLGDEQYF.

V usage is TRBV4-1 and J usage is TRBJ2-2; TRBD2 matches at 13 bases. The V gene end was trimmed by 4 bases and the J gene end by 6 bases; junction bases not matched to a gene: 2. Germline lookup yields CDR1 MGHRA and CDR2 YSYEKL. This CDR3 region has 15 residues. The CDR3 here is CASSLGLAGAGELFF. The CDR3 coding sequence is TGCGCCAGCAGCCTCGGACTAGCGGGAGCCGGGGAGCTGTTTTTT.

The V and J genes are TRBV7-2 and TRBJ2-7, with 9 nucleotides matching TRBD2. The junction had 7 bases not matched to a gene; V was cut back by 2 bases and J by 5 bases. The CDR3 is made up of 15 amino acids. Per germline, CDR1 SGHTA and CDR2 FQGNSA. CDR3 coding DNA: TGTGCCAGCAGCTTAAGCGGGGGGATTCGGAACGAGCAGTACTTC. It is translated as CASSLSGGIRNEQYF.

The chain is built from TRBV7-2 and TRBJ2-7; D may be TRBD1 (5 bases). The CDR3 is 13 amino acids. V was pared by 3 bases and J by 2 bases, with 8 bases between. Germline lookup yields CDR1 SGHTA and CDR2 FQGNSA. DNA for the CDR3: TGTGCCAGCAGCTTGGTGGACACCTACGAGCAGTACTTC. Translation gives CASSLVDTYEQYF.

The DNA for the CDR3 is TGTGCCAGCAGCTTAGAGAAGGGGCAAAACATTCAGTACTTC. It yields the protein CASSLEKGQNIQYF. The gene calls are TRBV7-2 and TRBJ2-4, with D perhaps TRBD1 (5 bases). Germline-derived CDR1 and CDR2 are SGHTA and FQGNSA. The CDR3 consists of 14 residues. Trimming took off 1 base at V and 5 bases at J, with 9 bases between the two ends.

The V call is TRBV5-6, the J call TRBJ2-3; D is uncertain. From germline, CDR1 is SGHDT and CDR2 YYEEEE. The CDR3 sequence is 15 residues long. V shed 0 bases and J shed 1 base, with 9 bases lying between them. CDR3 nucleotide sequence: TGTGCCAGCAGCTTGGGGGTTCAGGGCACAGATACGCAGTATTTT. Translated, it gives CASSLGVQGTDTQYF.

The gene calls are TRBV15 and TRBJ2-6; D not resolved. Germline V gives CDR1 LNHNV, CDR2 YYDKDF (reference sequence). There are 15 residues in the CDR3. V was trimmed by 3 bases and J by 0 bases, leaving 6 bases between them. CDR3 in amino acids: CATSRESSGANVLTF. The CDR3 bases are TGTGCCACCAGCAGGGAGAGCTCTGGGGCCAACGTCCTGACTTTC.

The genes are TRBV10-3 and TRBJ1-1, with TRBD1 matching 7 bases. In germline, CDR1 is ENHRY, CDR2 SYGVKD. The CDR3 runs to 17 residues. V was clipped by 3 bases and J by 6 bases; unmatched bases: 16. CDR3 loop: CAISDTGVGWSGPEAFF. The CDR3 DNA reads TGTGCCATCAGTGACACAGGGGTAGGGTGGTCCGGTCCTGAAGCTTTCTTT.

This chain uses TRBV6-4 with TRBJ1-1; no definite D call. CDR3 length: 13 residues. Germline CDR1 is MRHNA and CDR2 is SNTAGT. The V and J ends lost 4 bases and 3 bases respectively, with 9 bases between them. In DNA form, the CDR3 reads TGTGCCAGCAGTGTGGGGAGGTACACTGAAGCTTTCTTT. Protein: CASSVGRYTEAFF.

The chain recombines TRBV5-5 with TRBJ2-5; 7 bases match TRBD1. Germline-derived CDR1 and CDR2 are SGHKS and YYEKEE (reference sequence). Trimming cost V 4 bases and J 3 bases; bases outside gene matches: 6. The CDR3 has 14 residues. For the CDR3, the DNA is TGTGCCAGCAGCCCACGGGACAGCAAAGAGACCCAGTACTTC. Its translation is CASSPRDSKETQYF.

This chain connects TRBV24-1 to TRBJ2-1; 9 bases line up with TRBD2. CDR1 is KGHDR, CDR2 SFDVKD, per germline. Unmatched junction bases numbered 3, after V lost 9 bases and J lost 4 bases. The CDR3 loop spans 13 amino acids. The CDR3 loop is CATELAGYNEQFF. The CDR3 DNA reads TGTGCCACCGAGCTAGCGGGGTACAATGAGCAGTTCTTC.

The V call is TRBV2, the J call TRBJ1-2; 9 bases line up with TRBD1. CDR3 length equals 15 residues. V shed 6 bases, J shed 4 bases, and the junction held 9 bases outside the gene matches. Per germline, CDR1 SNHLY and CDR2 FYNNEI. CDR3 nucleotides: TGTGCCAGCAGCGCGGGACAGGGTATGGGCTATGGCTACACCTTC. It yields the protein CASSAGQGMGYGYTF.

A single count supports this clone. The V gene is TRBV2, the J gene TRBJ2-5; D might be TRBD2 (5 bases). The CDR3 is 13 amino acids. Trimming took off 8 bases at V and 2 bases at J, with 12 bases between the two ends. Germline V lookup: CDR1 SNHLY, CDR2 FYNNEI. The CDR3: CASSLTRQETQYF. CDR3 in DNA: TGTGCCAGCTCCCTTACTAGACAAGAGACCCAGTACTTC.

In nucleotides, the CDR3 is TGTGCCAGCATAGTGGGGACAGAGAATTCACCCCTCCACTTT. It is translated as CASIVGTENSPLHF. This chain connects TRBV6-5 to TRBJ1-6, with TRBD1 matching over 7 bases. Germline CDR1 and CDR2: MNHEY and SVGAGI. There are 14 residues in the CDR3. V lost 7 bases, J lost 7 bases, and 7 bases stayed unmatched.

V is TRBV7-9 and J is TRBJ1-1; tentatively, D is TRBD1 (6 bases). The CDR3 is 15 residues long. V dropped 5 bases and J dropped 3 bases, with 16 bases sitting between them. Per the germline V gene, CDR1 is SEHNR and CDR2 is FQNEAQ (reference sequence). CDR3 DNA sequence: TGTGCCAGCAGCGTACGTGGTGCAGGGGACACTGAAGCTTTCTTT. This gives the protein CASSVRGAGDTEAFF.